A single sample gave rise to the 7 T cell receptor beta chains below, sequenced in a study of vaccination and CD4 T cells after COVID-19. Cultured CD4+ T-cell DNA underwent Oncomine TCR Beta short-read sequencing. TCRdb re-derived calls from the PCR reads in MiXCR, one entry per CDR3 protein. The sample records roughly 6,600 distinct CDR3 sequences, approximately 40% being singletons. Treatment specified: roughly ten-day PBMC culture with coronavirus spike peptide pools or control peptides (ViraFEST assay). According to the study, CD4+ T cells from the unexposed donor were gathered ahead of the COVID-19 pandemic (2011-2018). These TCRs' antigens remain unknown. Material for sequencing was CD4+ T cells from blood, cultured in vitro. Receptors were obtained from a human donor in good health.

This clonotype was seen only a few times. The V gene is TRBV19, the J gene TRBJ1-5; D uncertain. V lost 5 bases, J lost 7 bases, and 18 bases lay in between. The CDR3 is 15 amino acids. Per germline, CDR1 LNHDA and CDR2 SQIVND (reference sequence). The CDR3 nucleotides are TGTGCCAGTAGTCCTGCTACCGTTTCGGGACAGCCCCAGCATTTT. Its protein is CASSPATVSGQPQHF. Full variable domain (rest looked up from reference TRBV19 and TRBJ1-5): DGGITQSPKYLFRKEGQNVTLSCEQNLNHDAMYWYRQDPGQGLRLIYYSQIVNDFQKGDIAEGYSVSREKKESFPLTVTSAQKNPTAFYLCASSPATVSGQPQHFGDGTRLSIL.

The CDR3 loop is CSARTTANQPQHF. DNA for the CDR3: TGCAGTGCTAGAACAACTGCCAATCAGCCCCAGCATTTT. V gene TRBV20-1 combines with J gene TRBJ1-5; D ambiguous. This CDR3 is built from 13 residues. V dropped 2 bases and J dropped 3 bases, with 8 bases sitting between them. CDR1 and CDR2 (germline): DFQATT, SNEGSKA (reference sequence).

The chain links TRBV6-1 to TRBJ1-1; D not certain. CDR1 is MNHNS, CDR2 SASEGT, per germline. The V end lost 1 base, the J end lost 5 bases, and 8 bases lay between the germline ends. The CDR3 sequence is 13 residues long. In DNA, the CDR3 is TGTGCCAGCAGTGAAGGGGAGGGTACTGAAGCTTTCTTT. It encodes CASSEGEGTEAFF.

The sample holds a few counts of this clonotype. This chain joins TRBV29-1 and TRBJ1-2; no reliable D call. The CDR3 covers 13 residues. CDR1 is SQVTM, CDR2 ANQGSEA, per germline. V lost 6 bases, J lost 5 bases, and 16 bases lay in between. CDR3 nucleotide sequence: TGCAGCGTCGGAAGGGCCGAGGGATATGGCTACACCTTC. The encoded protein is CSVGRAEGYGYTF. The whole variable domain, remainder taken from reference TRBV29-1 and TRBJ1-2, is SAVISQKPSRDICQRGTSLTIQCQVDSQVTMMFWYRQQPGQSLTLIATANQGSEATYESGFVIDKFPISRPNLTFSTLTVSNMSPEDSSIYLCSVGRAEGYGYTFGSGTRLTVV.

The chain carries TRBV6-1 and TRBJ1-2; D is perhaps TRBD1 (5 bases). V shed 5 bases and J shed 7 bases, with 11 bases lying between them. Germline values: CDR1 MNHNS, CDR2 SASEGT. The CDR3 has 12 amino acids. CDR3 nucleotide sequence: TGTGCCAGCAGTCGGGGCGATCTTGGCTACACCTTC. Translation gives CASSRGDLGYTF.

The DNA of the CDR3 is TGTGCCAGCTCGGGGACCCTCGGAAGAAACACCATATATTTT. Translating it yields CASSGTLGRNTIYF. The chain carries TRBV19 and TRBJ1-3; perhaps TRBD1 as D (5 bases). Germline lookup yields CDR1 LNHDA and CDR2 SQIVND (reference sequence). The CDR3 runs to 14 residues. V was trimmed by 9 bases and J by 5 bases, leaving 17 bases between them.

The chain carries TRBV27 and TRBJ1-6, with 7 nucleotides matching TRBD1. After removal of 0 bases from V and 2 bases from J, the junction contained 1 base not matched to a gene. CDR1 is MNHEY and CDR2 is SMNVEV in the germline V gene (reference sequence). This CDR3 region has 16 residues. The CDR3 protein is CASSLSQGAYNSPLHF. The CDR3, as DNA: TGTGCCAGCAGTTTATCGCAGGGGGCCTATAATTCACCCCTCCACTTT.